This T cell receptor (beta chain) comes out of a study of T cell clonality in common variable immunodeficiency (dated by TCRdb to between 2015 and 2016). The paper as a whole reports these results and caveats: Correlations between repertoire features and clinical complications were limited by patient heterogeneity within the CVID cohort. TCRbeta clonality was higher in CVID subjects than in healthy controls (t-test p = 0.018), and the increase was most characteristic of about a third of subjects. Fewer deletions and N-nucleotide insertions were reportedly observed in CVID TCRbeta sequences, and highly modified clones with 13 or more V deletions were reportedly absent from CVID TCRbeta sequences. According to the authors, figuring out what caused the increased clonality in CVID would require sequencing the repertoires of T cell subpopulations. Even though DNA input was equal, the average per sample came to about 81,820 unique sequences for controls compared with approximately 30,000 for CVID samples. CVID subjects shared fewer TCRbeta clones with each other than healthy controls did (p < 0.0001).

Equivalent amounts of genomic DNA from CVID and control samples were used as sequencing input. For every sample, a 60 bp segment covering the rearranged TCRbeta CDR3 region was amplified and then sequenced. The immunoSEQ assay, a bias-corrected multiplex PCR with high-throughput sequencing, was employed for TCRbeta amplification. In the source study's methods: Every unique nucleotide sequence counted as a clone and was annotated with V, D and J genes, copy number and frequency. Sequences were labeled productive if in frame, and non-productive if out of frame or containing stop codons. As previously described, clonality was calculated on the basis of Shannon's entropy. The predicted amino acid sequences of productive clones were used to derive mean CDR3 Kyte-Doolittle hydropathy. Using the R hclust function, scaled V gene usage was clustered hierarchically with Manhattan distance and complete linkage. Sharing of clones by CDR3 amino acid sequence was evaluated through resampling of 12 repertoires per group over 100 rounds. The repertoires were searched for over 55 published EBV-specific and some 250 published CMV-specific TCRbeta sequences. A couple of CVID samples that yielded fewer than 10,000 sequences were excluded from the analysis, so 40 to 50 CVID repertoires were retained. In its TCRdb copy, this immuneACCESS table keeps in-frame sequences only and misses some clones. Where compared with another copy, unresolved V genes explain less than half of these, and the others have no known cause. V and J calls and clone size are those listed in that table; D and trimming were worked out from the DNA. This sample shows over 45,000 clones, and none of them turns up only once. Roughly 2% of the sample comes from the top ten.

The sample holds many counts of this clone. Its target antigen remains unknown. The missing CDR3 end, 3 residues past where the read stops, is filled in from the germline J gene. From the germline V gene (reference sequence), CDR1 is GTSNPN and CDR2 is SVGIG. Reading from cysteine to phenylalanine, the CDR3 counts 13 amino acids. Of the CDR3's DNA, 30 bases were read; they are in frame from base 1. V was cut back by 4 bases and J by 0 bases, leaving a gap of 6 bases between them. Both CVID patients and healthy controls were predominantly of Caucasian heritage. Heparinized peripheral whole blood samples of about 4.5 to 8.5 ml were obtained from each donor. Genomic DNA from adults with common variable immune deficiency (CVID) and from healthy adult controls was the source for sequencing TCRbeta CDR3 repertoires. The control group was made up of roughly 22 healthy adult volunteers (approximately 10 male and around twelve female) whose ages ranged from 23 to 66 years, with a mean age of approximately 34. To isolate peripheral blood mononuclear cells, diluted blood was subjected to density centrifugation over Hypaque 1077 or Ficoll-Paque. Unsorted mononuclear cells served as the source of genomic DNA, which was extracted either by Qiagen column purification or by a centrifugation-based method.

This clonotype was sampled from a person aged 18 to 70 in good health. The sample consisted of peripheral blood mononuclear cells. This chain is built from TRBV30 and TRBJ2-2; TRBD1 could be the D gene, as 5 bases match. The CDR3 DNA, read in part, is TGTGCCTGGACAGGGACGAACACCGGGGAG. It is translated as CAWTGTNTGE. From start to end, the CDR3 is CAWTGTNTGELFF.